A selection of T cell receptor beta chains follows, all from one sample in a study of shared clonotypes between healthy human individuals. The protocol was immunoSEQ multiplex PCR, while the TCRdb copy is restricted to in-frame clones and leaves out a portion. This sample carries just over 2,000,000 clones, roughly 94% of them seen once, and the ten largest clones take about 0.13%. Source material: naive CD4+ T cells sorted from blood. Every receptor here comes from a man younger than 35 in good health. The CDR3 runs from the conserved cysteine through the conserved F or W. A D gene is named only where the DNA matches it firmly. The listing skips clone size in some rows; elsewhere it reads once, few, many or a size class.

D	V	J	size	DNA	CDR3
TRBD1	TRBV5-4	TRBJ2-4	NA	TGTGCCAGCAGCCCGACAGGGGGCGCGGGAGGAAACATTCAGTACTTC	CASSPTGGAGGNIQYF
NA	TRBV18	TRBJ1-6	NA	TGTGCCAGCTCAGACATCACGGGACAAAGTTCTTCACCCCTCCACTTT	CASSDITGQSSSPLHF
TRBD2	TRBV5-1	TRBJ2-3	NA	TGCGCCAGCAGCTCCGCCGGGACTAGCGGGGGAGCAGATACGCAGTATTTT	CASSSAGTSGGADTQYF
NA	TRBV30	TRBJ1-1	NA	TGTGCCTGGGGAGTGAACACTGAAGCTTTCTTT	CAWGVNTEAFF
TRBD1	TRBV6-5	TRBJ2-2	NA	TGTGCCAGCACCCAGGGGGTCACCGGGGAGCTGTTTTTT	CASTQGVTGELFF
NA	TRBV5-1	TRBJ2-7	NA	TGCGCCAGCAGCCCGGCAGGGCGGTCCTACGAGCAGTACTTC	CASSPAGRSYEQYF
TRBD2	TRBV5-4	TRBJ2-2	NA	TGTGCCAGCAGCAGCGGGACTGCGAACACCGGGGAGCTGTTTTTT	CASSSGTANTGELFF
NA	TRBV5-1	TRBJ1-2	NA	TGCGCCAGCAGCTTGAGTACATTTGATGGCTACACCTTC	CASSLSTFDGYTF
NA	TRBV5-1	TRBJ2-7	NA	TGCGCCAGCAGTTGGGAAGGACTATCCGCCTACGAGCAGTACTTC	CASSWEGLSAYEQYF
NA	TRBV7-2	TRBJ2-6	NA	TGTGCCAGCAGCTTAGATTCATCTGGGGCCAACGTCCTGACTTTC	CASSLDSSGANVLTF
NA	TRBV30	TRBJ1-3	NA	TGTGCCTGGACCCAGTCCCCTGGAAACACCATATATTTT	CAWTQSPGNTIYF
TRBD2	TRBV30	TRBJ2-1	NA	TGTGCCTGGAGTCGGCTAGCGGGACCCAATGAGCAGTTCTTC	CAWSRLAGPNEQFF
TRBD1	TRBV30	TRBJ1-2	NA	TGTGCCTGGATACCGGACAGGCACTATGGCTACACCTTC	CAWIPDRHYGYTF
NA	TRBV5-1	TRBJ1-6	NA	TGCGCCAGCTCCCCTGGTGGGGCCAATAATTCACCCCTCCACTTT	CASSPGGANNSPLHF
NA	TRBV30	TRBJ2-1	NA	TGTGCCTGGACCGTTTTGGGGGCTGGTGAGCAGTTCTTC	CAWTVLGAGEQFF
NA	TRBV10-3	TRBJ1-2	NA	TGTGCCATCAGTGAGGCTCCGCCAGGGCTCTATGGCTACACCTTC	CAISEAPPGLYGYTF
NA	TRBV6-6	TRBJ2-6	NA	TGTGCCAGCAGTTACGTCGGCGGGGCCAACGTCCTGACTTTC	CASSYVGGANVLTF
NA	TRBV5-1	TRBJ1-1	NA	TGCGCCAGCAGCTTGACGTGGGCGAACACTGAAGCTTTCTTT	CASSLTWANTEAFF
NA	TRBV28	TRBJ1-2	NA	TGTGCCAGCAGTGCCCGGTTAGGCTACACCTTC	CASSARLGYTF
NA	TRBV28	TRBJ1-1	few	TGTGCCAGCAGTTTAAGGCAGGGTGAAGCTTTCTTT	CASSLRQGEAFF
NA	TRBV7-9	TRBJ1-1	NA	TGTGCCAGCAGGGCGGACGAATTCATGAACACTGAAGCTTTCTTT	CASRADEFMNTEAFF
NA	TRBV7-2	TRBJ2-7	NA	TGTGCCAGCAGCTTACGGAGGCAAACCTACGAGCAGTACTTC	CASSLRRQTYEQYF
NA	TRBV7-9	TRBJ1-2	NA	TGTGCCAGCAGCCTAGGGACACGGCCCGACTATGGCTACACCTTC	CASSLGTRPDYGYTF
NA	TRBV7-9	TRBJ2-5	NA	TGTGCCAGCAGCTTAGCGCGACAGCCTCTGGGGAAGACCCAGTACTTC	CASSLARQPLGKTQYF
TRBD1	TRBV10-3	TRBJ2-2	NA	TGTGCCATCAGCGACGGGACAGGGAGGCCCGGGGAGCTGTTTTTT	CAISDGTGRPGELFF
NA	TRBV5-5	TRBJ2-2	NA	TGTGCCAGCAGCTTGAGCCCGAACACCGGGGAGCTGTTTTTT	CASSLSPNTGELFF
NA	TRBV25-1	TRBJ1-1	NA	TGTGCCAGCAGGTCAGGGACTATGAACACTGAAGCTTTCTTT	CASRSGTMNTEAFF
TRBD1	TRBV6-1	TRBJ1-4	NA	TGTGCCAGCAGTGGACAGGGTAATGAAAAACTGTTTTTT	CASSGQGNEKLFF
NA	TRBV5-1	TRBJ1-1	NA	TGCGCCAGCAGCTTGGAAACGAACACTGAAGCTTTCTTT	CASSLETNTEAFF
TRBD1	TRBV5-4	TRBJ1-2	once	TGTGCCAGCAGCCCCGGACAGGGCAATAACTATGGCTACACCTTC	CASSPGQGNNYGYTF
NA	TRBV7-9	TRBJ1-1	NA	TGTGCCAGCAGCTTAGCCTCTTGGGGAAGTGGAACTGAAGCTTTCTTT	CASSLASWGSGTEAFF
NA	TRBV30	TRBJ2-3	NA	TGTGCCTGGTCCCTGCATAGCGGAACTACAGATACGCAGTATTTT	CAWSLHSGTTDTQYF
NA	TRBV28	TRBJ2-2	NA	TGTGCCAGCAGATATAGGAACACCGGGGAGCTGTTTTTT	CASRYRNTGELFF
NA	TRBV6-4	TRBJ2-5	NA	TGTGCCAGCAGTCCCCTAGGGGTGGAAGGGGAGACCCAGTACTTC	CASSPLGVEGETQYF
TRBD1	TRBV10-1	TRBJ2-3	NA	TGCGCCAGCAGTGCAGGGACAGGGGGTTCCACAGATACGCAGTATTTT	CASSAGTGGSTDTQYF
NA	TRBV5-5	TRBJ2-7	once	TGTGCCAGCACCCAGACCGGATTAAGCTCCTACGAGCAGTACTTC	CASTQTGLSSYEQYF
TRBD1	TRBV6-5	TRBJ2-2	NA	TGTGCCAGCAGCCCAGACAGGGGCGGCGGGGAGCTGTTTTTT	CASSPDRGGGELFF
TRBD2	TRBV7-2	TRBJ2-7	NA	TGTGCCAGCAGCTCCACTAGCGGGGGAACCTACGAGCAGTACTTC	CASSSTSGGTYEQYF
TRBD2	TRBV4-3	TRBJ2-1	NA	TGCGCCAGCAGCCAAGAAGGGACTAGCGGGATTTACAATGAGCAGTTCTTC	CASSQEGTSGIYNEQFF
TRBD1	TRBV19	TRBJ1-2	NA	TGTGCCAGTAGTAGGAGTACAGGGGACTTTGGCTACACCTTC	CASSRSTGDFGYTF
NA	TRBV6-5	TRBJ1-5	NA	TGTGCCAGCAGTTTATCTGTGGGTAGCAATCAGCCCCAGCATTTT	CASSLSVGSNQPQHF
NA	TRBV7-2	TRBJ2-5	NA	TGTGCCAGCAGCTTAAGGCGAGAGACCCAGTACTTC	CASSLRRETQYF
NA	TRBV30	TRBJ1-1	NA	TGTGCCTGGAGCGAAACAGGGAAACGAGGCACTGAAGCTTTCTTT	CAWSETGKRGTEAFF
TRBD2	TRBV7-9	TRBJ2-1	NA	TGTGCCAGCAGCTTTAGCGGGAGGTCGTCCTACAATGAGCAGTTCTTC	CASSFSGRSSYNEQFF
TRBD1	TRBV9	TRBJ1-2	NA	TGTGCCAGCAGCGCCGGGACAGGGGTGGAAGGCTACACCTTC	CASSAGTGVEGYTF
TRBD1	TRBV5-6	TRBJ1-2	few	TGTGCCAGCAGCCTGGGACAGTCTAACTATGGCTACACCTTC	CASSLGQSNYGYTF
TRBD2	TRBV7-9	TRBJ2-1	NA	TGTGCCAGCAGCTCCCGAGGACAGCGGGGGAATGAGCAGTTCTTC	CASSSRGQRGNEQFF
NA	TRBV6-1	TRBJ1-1	NA	TGTGCCAGCAGTGAAGAGAGGGTGGGAAAAACTGAAGCTTTCTTT	CASSEERVGKTEAFF
NA	TRBV5-6	TRBJ2-7	NA	TGTGCCAGCACCCCCTCGAGGTCCCTCTACGAGCAGTACTTC	CASTPSRSLYEQYF
NA	TRBV30	TRBJ1-1	NA	TGTGCCTGGAGTCTCCAGGGGATATTGAACACTGAAGCTTTCTTT	CAWSLQGILNTEAFF